These T cell receptor beta chains were read from a single sample in a study of blood T cell repertoires in COVID-19. Clones were read by immunoSEQ multiplex PCR, and TCRdb kept only the in-frame ones, dropping some. The sample has hundreds of thousands of clones, approximately 87% seen once. The sequenced material came from peripheral blood. Receptors were obtained from a woman aged 60-75 years with COVID-19, enrolled during active disease. The CDR3 runs from the conserved cysteine through the conserved F or W. A D gene is named only where the DNA matches it firmly. Some rows have no size entry. The others give once, few or many, or a class for an expanded clone.

size: NA; D: NA; J: TRBJ1-4; V: TRBV19; CDR3: CASSISTATNEKLFF; DNA: TGTGCCAGTAGTATTTCCACGGCAACTAATGAAAAACTGTTTTTT
size: NA; D: TRBD2; J: TRBJ2-4; V: TRBV7-2; CDR3: CASSLASGGAKNIQYF; DNA: TGTGCCAGCAGCTTAGCTAGCGGGGGAGCCAAAAACATTCAGTACTTC
size: NA; D: TRBD2; J: TRBJ2-3; V: TRBV2; CDR3: CASTPLAVGTDTQYF; DNA: TGTGCCAGCACCCCCCTAGCGGTTGGCACAGATACGCAGTATTTT
size: NA; D: NA; J: TRBJ1-4; V: TRBV6-5; CDR3: CASRGRDEKLFF; DNA: TGTGCCAGCAGGGGCAGGGATGAAAAACTGTTTTTT
size: NA; D: NA; J: TRBJ2-2; V: TRBV4-1; CDR3: CASSQGSQGGTGELFF; DNA: TGCGCCAGCAGCCAAGGAAGTCAGGGGGGCACCGGGGAGCTGTTTTTT
size: once; D: TRBD2; J: TRBJ2-5; V: TRBV27; CDR3: CASSLYGRAGVKETQYF; DNA: TGTGCCAGCAGTTTATATGGGAGAGCGGGGGTAAAAGAGACCCAGTACTTC
size: NA; D: NA; J: TRBJ1-1; V: TRBV5-1; CDR3: CASSLDRQGNTEAFF; DNA: TGCGCCAGCAGCTTGGATCGACAAGGGAACACTGAAGCTTTCTTT
size: NA; D: TRBD2; J: TRBJ2-4; V: TRBV28; CDR3: CASSLWGGGAKNIQYF; DNA: TGTGCCAGCAGTTTATGGGGCGGGGGAGCCAAAAACATTCAGTACTTC
size: NA; D: NA; J: TRBJ2-1; V: TRBV5-1; CDR3: CASSFSGGEQFF; DNA: TGCGCCAGCAGCTTCAGCGGAGGCGAGCAGTTCTTC
size: NA; D: TRBD1; J: TRBJ1-4; V: TRBV7-9; CDR3: CASIPGQGYEKLFF; DNA: TGTGCCAGCATCCCGGGACAGGGATATGAAAAACTGTTTTTT
size: NA; D: NA; J: TRBJ1-4; V: TRBV25-1; CDR3: CASSDLTGFEKLFF; DNA: TGTGCCAGCAGTGATTTAACAGGGTTTGAAAAACTGTTTTTT
size: NA; D: NA; J: TRBJ2-7; V: TRBV3-1/TRBV3-2; CDR3: CASRHRGRYYEQYF; DNA: TGTGCCAGCAGACATCGGGGAAGATACTACGAGCAGTACTTC
size: NA; D: NA; J: TRBJ1-2; V: TRBV5-4; CDR3: CASSLVVKSTTNYGYTF; DNA: TGTGCCAGCAGCTTGGTGGTGAAATCGACAACTAACTATGGCTACACCTTC
size: NA; D: TRBD2; J: TRBJ2-5; V: TRBV5-1; CDR3: CASSSTSLGETQYF; DNA: TGCGCCAGCAGCTCGACTAGCCTCGGGGAGACCCAGTACTTC
size: few; D: TRBD1; J: TRBJ1-3; V: TRBV10-2; CDR3: CASRLQGAPGNTIYF; DNA: TGCGCCAGCAGGTTACAGGGGGCACCTGGAAACACCATATATTTT
size: NA; D: TRBD2; J: TRBJ2-1; V: TRBV9; CDR3: CASSHHRLSGYSYNEQFF; DNA: TGTGCCAGCAGCCATCACAGGCTTAGCGGGTACTCCTACAATGAGCAGTTCTTC
size: NA; D: TRBD2; J: TRBJ2-5; V: TRBV4-1; CDR3: CASSRMTSGAQETQYF; DNA: TGCGCCAGCAGCCGAATGACTAGCGGGGCCCAAGAGACCCAGTACTTC
size: once; D: NA; J: TRBJ2-7; V: TRBV21-1; CDR3: CASSKGPSFYEQYF; DNA: TGTGCCAGCAGCAAAGGCCCCAGTTTCTACGAGCAGTACTTC
size: NA; D: NA; J: TRBJ1-1; V: TRBV9; CDR3: CASSPHTGRGTEAFF; DNA: TGTGCCAGCAGCCCTCACACCGGGCGGGGCACTGAAGCTTTCTTT
size: NA; D: NA; J: TRBJ1-3; V: TRBV6-5; CDR3: CASSATTGGNTIYF; DNA: TGTGCCAGCAGCGCCACGACAGGTGGAAACACCATATATTTT
size: NA; D: TRBD1; J: TRBJ2-2; V: TRBV15; CDR3: CAAGTGETGELFF; DNA: TGTGCCGCCGGGACAGGGGAGACCGGGGAGCTGTTTTTT
size: NA; D: NA; J: TRBJ2-3; V: TRBV5-1; CDR3: CASSLGQSSTDTQYF; DNA: TGCGCCAGCAGCTTGGGACAGTCTAGCACAGATACGCAGTATTTT
size: NA; D: NA; J: TRBJ1-3; V: TRBV10-3; CDR3: CASGRGTGNTIYF; DNA: TGTGCCTCCGGGAGGGGAACTGGAAACACCATATATTTT
size: NA; D: NA; J: TRBJ1-6; V: TRBV4-2; CDR3: CASSQDGAGSSYNSPLHF; DNA: TGTGCCAGCAGCCAAGATGGTGCAGGCTCCTCCTATAATTCACCCCTCCACTTT
size: NA; D: NA; J: TRBJ2-2; V: TRBV28; CDR3: CASSPSRQGGGELFF; DNA: TGTGCCAGCAGTCCATCTCGGCAGGGCGGCGGGGAGCTGTTTTTT
size: NA; D: TRBD1; J: TRBJ1-2; V: TRBV18; CDR3: CASSPRDRVHNYGYTF; DNA: TGTGCCAGCTCACCACGGGACAGGGTACATAACTATGGCTACACCTTC
size: NA; D: NA; J: TRBJ1-1; V: TRBV5-1; CDR3: CASSLRTANTEAFF; DNA: TGCGCCAGCAGCTTGCGAACAGCCAACACTGAAGCTTTCTTT
size: NA; D: TRBD1; J: TRBJ2-1; V: TRBV19; CDR3: CASSLRQGPYNEQFF; DNA: TGTGCCAGTAGCCTCCGACAGGGCCCCTACAATGAGCAGTTCTTC
size: NA; D: NA; J: TRBJ2-3; V: TRBV28; CDR3: CASKFRAGPISNTQYF; DNA: TGTGCCAGCAAGTTTAGGGCAGGGCCAATCTCAAATACGCAGTATTTT